Below are 9 T cell receptor beta chains sequenced from a single sample in a study of blood T cell repertoires in COVID-19. Sequencing was performed with immunoSEQ multiplex PCR; in TCRdb, only in-frame clones are kept and a portion is missing. The sample lists 200,000 or so clones; roughly nine tenths were seen once. Sequences were obtained from peripheral blood. The receptors originated from a man aged 35 to 55 with active or convalescent COVID-19.

The chain uses TRBV5-1 and TRBJ2-5; 8 nucleotides align to TRBD2. After removal of 4 bases from V and 4 bases from J, the junction contained 9 bases not matched to a gene. Germline CDR1 SGHRS, CDR2 YFSETQ. The CDR3 is 15 amino acids. In nucleotides, the CDR3 is TGCGCCAGCAGCACGGGACTAGTTTTGGGAGAGACCCAGTACTTC. This sequence encodes CASSTGLVLGETQYF.

This clone has only a few counts. The rearrangement joins TRBV19 to TRBJ2-7; D may be TRBD2 (6 bases). CDR3 length: 15 amino acids. Germline-derived CDR1 and CDR2 are LNHDA and SQIVND (reference sequence). The V gene lost 4 bases and the J gene lost 2 bases, with 15 bases spanning the gap. As DNA, the CDR3 is TGTGCCAGTAGTAAGCCGCGGGGTTATGCCTACGAGCAGTACTTC. It specifies CASSKPRGYAYEQYF.

The V gene is TRBV6-6, the J gene TRBJ2-2, with D unresolved. The CDR3 is 13 amino acids. V lost 8 bases, J lost 2 bases, and 9 bases lay in between. Germline CDR1 and CDR2: MNHNY and SVGAGI (reference sequence). CDR3 residues: CASGPLNTGELFF. In nucleotides, the CDR3 is TGTGCCAGCGGCCCCTTAAACACCGGGGAGCTGTTTTTT.

This clone came up a few times. The chain has TRBV28 and TRBJ1-6; the D gene is possibly TRBD1 (6 bases). The CDR3 covers 16 residues. Germline CDR1 and CDR2: MDHEN and SYDVKM. V was cut by 5 bases and J by 0 bases, with 11 bases left in between. The CDR3: CASSLAGASYNSPLHF. Written as DNA, the CDR3 is TGTGCCAGCAGTCTAGCGGGGGCCTCCTATAATTCACCCCTCCACTTT.

This chain joins TRBV28 and TRBJ1-5; 7 nucleotides match TRBD1. After removal of 3 bases from V and 6 bases from J, the junction contained 5 bases not matched to a gene. Per germline, CDR1 MDHEN and CDR2 SYDVKM. This CDR3 spans 14 amino acids. CDR3 coding DNA: TGTGCCAGCAGTTTGGGGACAGCAGGTCAGCCCCAGCATTTT. Its protein is CASSLGTAGQPQHF.

CDR3 residues: CASSPSVSNQPQHF. DNA of the CDR3: TGTGCCAGCAGCCCATCGGTTAGCAATCAGCCCCAGCATTTT. This rearrangement joins TRBV3-1 (or the pseudogene TRBV3-2) to TRBJ1-5; no reliable D call. Germline V gene lookup returns CDR1 LGHDT and CDR2 YNNKEL (reference sequence). The CDR3 is made up of 14 amino acids. V was cut by 4 bases and J by 0 bases, with 7 bases left in between.

The rearrangement uses TRBV27 and TRBJ1-5; 7 positions match TRBD1. The CDR3 covers 14 residues. J gave up 1 base and V 9 bases, and 6 bases lay outside the gene matches. CDR1 MNHEY and CDR2 SMNVEV come from the germline V gene (reference sequence). For the CDR3, the DNA is TGTGCCAGTAGGACAGGCGTAAGCAATCAGCCCCAGCATTTT. Protein: CASRTGVSNQPQHF.

The chain recombines TRBV19 with TRBJ1-5, with D uncertain. CDR1 and CDR2 from the germline V gene are LNHDA and SQIVND (reference sequence). The CDR3 runs to 13 residues. Between the trimmed V and J ends, which lost 7 bases and 0 bases, there was a span of 7 bases. CDR3 bases: TGTGCCAGTACCATCTATAGCAATCAGCCCCAGCATTTT. Translating it yields CASTIYSNQPQHF. Complete variable domain (other parts from reference TRBV19 and TRBJ1-5): DGGITQSPKYLFRKEGQNVTLSCEQNLNHDAMYWYRQDPGQGLRLIYYSQIVNDFQKGDIAEGYSVSREKKESFPLTVTSAQKNPTAFYLCASTIYSNQPQHFGDGTRLSIL.

The genes are TRBV18 and TRBJ1-5; 9 bases are shared with TRBD1. Losses at the gene ends were 3 bases for V and 2 bases for J; bases not matched to a gene: 5. The CDR3 totals 16 residues. Germline lookup yields CDR1 KGHSH and CDR2 LQKENI. CDR3 region: CASSPPGQGGNQPQHF. DNA of the CDR3: TGTGCCAGCTCACCCCCGGGACAGGGTGGCAATCAGCCCCAGCATTTT.